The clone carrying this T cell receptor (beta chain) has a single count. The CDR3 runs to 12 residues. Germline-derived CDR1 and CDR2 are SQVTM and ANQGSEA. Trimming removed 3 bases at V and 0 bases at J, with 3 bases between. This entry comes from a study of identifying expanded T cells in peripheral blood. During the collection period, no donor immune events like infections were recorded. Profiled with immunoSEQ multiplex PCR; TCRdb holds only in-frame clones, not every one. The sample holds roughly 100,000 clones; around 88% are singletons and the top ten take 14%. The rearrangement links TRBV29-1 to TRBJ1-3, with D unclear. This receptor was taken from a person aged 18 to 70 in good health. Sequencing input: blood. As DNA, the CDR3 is TGCAGCGTTGAGAACTCTGGAAACACCATATATTTT. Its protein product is CSVENSGNTIYF.